The subject of this entry is one T cell receptor (beta chain). Its antigen is unknown. It has no much larger one-base neighbor in the sample; base qualities were not kept. These data belong to a study of Ad26.COV2.S vaccination and SARS-CoV-2 variants (dated by TCRdb to the early 2020s). A note on the overall study: Sequencing of the TCRbeta repertoire served to evaluate the specificity and breadth of SARS-CoV-2-reactive T cell receptors following Ad26.COV2.S vaccination. The TCR-sequenced set comprised approximately 32 samples: around 20 Ad26.COV2.S vaccine recipients, 5 placebo recipients and 8 SARS-CoV-2 convalescent individuals. Broad study findings and their caveats: Higher spike-specific TCR breadth was observed in Ad26.COV2.S recipients than in placebo recipients (P = 0.0014). The authors noted that the TCR breadth and depth analyses may have underestimated total T cell responses. Vaccine and placebo recipients had similar non-spike TCR breadth, a finding consistent with the vaccine containing only spike. Substantial breadth of spike-specific CD8+ and CD4+ T cell responses was reported after vaccination.

The immunoSEQ Assay was the method used to sequence TCRbeta CDR3 regions. After extraction, genomic DNA underwent amplification by bias-controlled multiplex PCR, followed by high-throughput sequencing. In the paper's pipeline: To quantify the absolute abundance of every unique TCRbeta CDR3 region, sequences were collapsed and filtered. T cell fraction was estimated by normalizing TCRbeta template counts to usable DNA, which was measured by amplifying reference genes present in all nucleated cells. Repertoire TCRs were annotated as SARS-CoV-2-specific by exact matching of V gene, CDR3 amino acid sequence and J gene to a known reactive TCR set. The reference SARS-CoV-2 TCR set was obtained from MIRA and was filtered for enrichment in COVID-19-positive ImmuneCODE repertoires, whereby public or cross-reactive TCRs were removed. Based on the MIRA antigens, annotated TCRs were further analysed at the level of specific ORF or position within ORF. Breadth was defined as the number of annotated unique rearrangements divided by the total number of unique productive rearrangements, and depth was defined as the summed frequency of the annotated unique rearrangements. Group comparisons of TCR breadth used two-sided Wilcoxon rank-sum tests. Not all clones reach the TCRdb copy of this immuneACCESS table, which keeps in-frame sequences only. Checked studies attribute under half of the gap to unresolved V genes and leave the rest unexplained. The V and J calls and clone size were taken over from that table, and D and trimming were inferred from the DNA. The sample table contains over 85,000 clones; only one count was recorded for more than 70% of them. Approximately 15% of the sample goes to the ten largest clones.

The time point label here, explained by the study, means: individuals recovered from natural SARS-CoV-2 infection. The sequencing used peripheral blood, collected after recovery from COVID-19. This TCR was sampled from a human donor who had recovered from COVID-19.

The CDR3 in this case is CASSLSRREDTQYF. The nucleotides are TGTGCCAGCAGCTTATCGCGCAGGGAGGATACGCAGTATTTT. The rearranged segments are TRBV7-9 and TRBJ2-3; the D assignment is uncertain and may be TRBD1 or TRBD2, with 5 bases supporting each. Including the terminal cysteine and phenylalanine, the CDR3 comprises 14 residues. The only DNA kept is the CDR3, 42 bases in frame from the first base. The germline V gene (reference sequence) gives CDR1 as SEHNR and CDR2 as FQNEAQ. V loses 2 bases, J loses 6 bases, and the germline ends lie 12 bases apart. This CDR3, with the reference TRBV7-9 and TRBJ2-3 proteins standing in past its ends, gives the full variable domain DTGVSQNPRHKITKRGQNVTFRCDPISEHNRLYWYRQTLGQGPEFLTYFQNEAQLEKSRLLSDRFSAERPKGSFSTLEIQRTEQGDSAMYLCASSLSRREDTQYFGPGTRLTVL.